The following is a TCR beta chain sequence with its context. Its target is unknown. The record originates from a study of identical twins. Template switching added a universal primer site, and cDNA bore unique molecular identifiers. TCRdb itself ran the 5' RACE reads through MiXCR, one entry per CDR3 protein. The sample holds about 530,000 distinct CDR3 sequences, about a fifth seen once. Whole-study findings and limits: Model-predicted out-of-frame TCR alpha sharing fell below observed values in monozygotic twins.

The germline V gene encodes CDR1 LNHDA and CDR2 SQIVND (reference sequence). There are 13 residues in the CDR3. V was trimmed by 8 bases and J by 2 bases, leaving 12 bases between them. These data were likewise used in another study, on yellow fever vaccine responses in identical twins.

Specimen: CD4+ T cells sorted from blood. The chain has TRBV19 and TRBJ1-2; D unclear. The sequence derives from a woman younger than 35 in good health. The CDR3 loop reads CASRAAANYGYTF. Written as DNA, the CDR3 is TGTGCCAGTCGGGCGGCAGCGAACTATGGCTACACCTTC.